One and the same sample provided the 26 T cell receptor beta chains below, sequenced in a study of prognosis after radiotherapy for stage I lung cancer. With two-round multiplex PCR, TCR beta CDR3 sequences were amplified from genomic DNA. First-round PCR amplification was performed with primers specific to each TRBV and TRBJ gene. Using its own MiXCR run on the multiplex PCR reads, TCRdb lists one record per CDR3 protein. The data hold around 20,000 distinct CDR3 sequences, with around 52% observed a single time. The specimen comprised PBMCs, sampled before or after stereotactic body radiation therapy (not recorded which). The receptors here all came from a donor of 50 years or more with non-small cell lung cancer.

By share, this clonotype counts as medium-sized. This sequence joins TRBV5-5 and TRBJ2-1; 8 positions agree with TRBD2. The CDR3 sequence is 15 residues long. V gave up 1 base and J gave up 5 bases; unmatched junction bases: 5. Germline values: CDR1 SGHKS, CDR2 YYEKEE (reference sequence). The CDR3 DNA reads as TGTGCCAGCAGCTTGAGACTAGCGACCCACAATGAGCAGTTCTTC. It codes for CASSLRLATHNEQFF. Filled out from reference TRBV5-5 and TRBJ2-1, the complete variable domain reads DAGVTQSPTHLIKTRGQQVTLRCSPISGHKSVSWYQQVLGQGPQFIFQYYEKEERGRGNFPDRFSARQFPNYSSELNVNALLLGDSALYLCASSLRLATHNEQFFGPGTRLTVL.

This clonotype is labeled as medium-sized. The CDR3 coding sequence is TGTGCCAGCAGCTTAAGCCCAGATTACACCATATATTTT. Amino acid sequence: CASSLSPDYTIYF. The chain employs TRBV7-9 and TRBJ1-3; D gene uncertain. V dropped 2 bases and J dropped 8 bases, with 10 bases sitting between them. CDR1 is SEHNR and CDR2 is FQNEAQ in the germline V gene (reference sequence). This CDR3 comprises 13 residues. Full variable domain (missing parts from reference TRBV7-9 and TRBJ1-3): DTGVSQNPRHKITKRGQNVTFRCDPISEHNRLYWYRQTLGQGPEFLTYFQNEAQLEKSRLLSDRFSAERPKGSFSTLEIQRTEQGDSAMYLCASSLSPDYTIYFGEGSWLTVV.

The V gene is TRBV28, the J gene TRBJ2-3, with 12 bases identical to TRBD2. The germline V gene encodes CDR1 MDHEN and CDR2 SYDVKM. The length of the CDR3 is 17 residues. The J segment lost 3 bases and the V segment lost 5 bases, leaving 9 bases of the junction unmatched. In DNA form, the CDR3 reads TGTGCCAGCAGTAAACAAAGACTAGCGGGAGTTACAGATACGCAGTATTTT. It specifies CASSKQRLAGVTDTQYF.

Worth noting for this clonotype: One end of the junction does not line up with germline, which may come from a read error. The V gene is TRBV2, the J gene TRBJ1-5; D gene uncertain. There are 14 residues in the CDR3. Germline CDR1 SNHLY, CDR2 FYNNEI. This CDR3 reads CASSAGFSYQHQNF. The DNA of the CDR3 is TGTGCCAGCAGCGCCGGGTTTTCGTATCAGCACCAGAATTTT. The full variable domain, completed using reference TRBV2 and TRBJ1-5, is EPEVTQTPSHQVTQMGQEVILRCVPISNHLYFYWYRQILGQKVEFLVSFYNNEISEKSEIFDDQFSVERPDGSNFTLKIRSTKLEDSAMYFCASSAGFSYQHQNFGDGTRLSIL.

The chain recombines TRBV12-3 or TRBV12-4 with TRBJ2-2; D possibly matches TRBD1 or TRBD2 (5 bases each). Trimming shortened V by 5 bases and J by 5 bases, and 12 bases separated the two germline ends. CDR3 length: 14 amino acids. The CDR3 here is CASSPGTFTGELFF. In DNA form, the CDR3 reads TGTGCCAGCAGTCCCGGGACGTTTACCGGGGAGCTGTTTTTT.

This clonotype was counted only a few times. A far more abundant clone sits one base away, making this likely a read error. The chain uses TRBV27 and TRBJ2-1; TRBD2 matches 9 bases. There are 13 residues in the CDR3. V gave up 5 bases and J gave up 12 bases; unmatched junction bases: 8. Per the germline V gene, CDR1 is MNHEY and CDR2 is SMNVEV (reference sequence). The CDR3 nucleotides read TGTGCCAGCAGTGAAGCTAGCGGGACGTGGCAGTTCTTC. Translating it yields CASSEASGTWQFF.

The chain has TRBV6-5 and TRBJ1-3, with TRBD1 matching 8 bases. The J segment lost 2 bases and the V segment lost 4 bases, leaving 4 bases of the junction unmatched. Germline assignment: CDR1 MNHEY and CDR2 SVGAGI. CDR3 length equals 15 residues. The CDR3 loop is CASSFGQGTGNTIYF. The DNA of the CDR3 is TGTGCCAGCAGTTTTGGACAGGGAACTGGAAACACCATATATTTT.

The chain joins TRBV5-5 to TRBJ1-4; D is undetermined. Trimming pared 0 bases from V and 3 bases from J, leaving 15 bases between. The CDR3 is made up of 17 amino acids. In germline, CDR1 is SGHKS, CDR2 YYEKEE (reference sequence). The CDR3 here is CASSLEGTPAANEKLFF. CDR3 coding DNA: TGTGCCAGCAGCTTGGAAGGCACACCCGCGGCTAATGAAAAACTGTTTTTT.

This chain joins TRBV5-1 and TRBJ1-1; TRBD1 aligns across 7 bases. Germline assignment: CDR1 SGHRS and CDR2 YFSETQ. V lost 0 bases, J lost 4 bases, and 6 bases stayed unmatched. This CDR3 comprises 15 residues. This CDR3 is CASSLEGQFSTEAFF. In nucleotides, the CDR3 is TGCGCCAGCAGCTTGGAGGGACAGTTCTCCACTGAAGCTTTCTTT.

This chain links TRBV30 with TRBJ2-2; 14 bases are shared with TRBD2. The trim removed 5 bases at V and 7 bases at J, leaving 9 bases unmatched. CDR3 size: 16 residues. CDR1 GTSNPN and CDR2 SVGIG come from the germline V gene (reference sequence). CDR3 DNA sequence: TGTGCCTGGGGGGGGACTAGCGGGAGAGTAATCGGGGAGCTGTTTTTT. Its translation is CAWGGTSGRVIGELFF.

The V call is TRBV30, the J call TRBJ1-2; 11 positions match TRBD1. The CDR3 consists of 15 residues. Per germline, CDR1 GTSNPN and CDR2 SVGIG (reference sequence). V lost 0 bases to trimming and J lost 5 bases; unmatched junction nucleotides: 5. The CDR3 here is CAWSVRDRGFYGYTF. CDR3 bases: TGTGCCTGGAGTGTAAGGGACAGGGGGTTTTATGGCTACACCTTC.

The CDR3 bases are TGTGCCAGCAACCGAAACAGGGGGAACACCGGGGAGCTGTTTTTT. It specifies CASNRNRGNTGELFF. The genes are TRBV11-2 and TRBJ2-2, with 7 bases lining up with TRBD1. Germline trimming cut 7 bases from V and 1 base from J; bases unmatched to any gene: 6. The germline V gene has CDR1 SGHAT and CDR2 FQNNGV. This CDR3 spans 15 amino acids.

This clonotype was recorded many times. The rearrangement joins TRBV19 to TRBJ1-5; D is unclear. The V and J ends lost 9 bases and 5 bases respectively, with 11 bases between them. The CDR3 consists of 12 residues. Germline-derived CDR1 and CDR2 are LNHDA and SQIVND (reference sequence). For the CDR3, the DNA is TGTGCCAGCCGAAGTGGGCATCAGCCCCAGCATTTT. It is translated as CASRSGHQPQHF. Using reference TRBV19 and TRBJ1-5 for the parts outside the CDR3, the full variable domain is DGGITQSPKYLFRKEGQNVTLSCEQNLNHDAMYWYRQDPGQGLRLIYYSQIVNDFQKGDIAEGYSVSREKKESFPLTVTSAQKNPTAFYLCASRSGHQPQHFGDGTRLSIL.

This clonotype was seen just once. With a far larger clone one base away, a read error is the likely cause. The chain carries TRBV6-5 and TRBJ2-1, with 9 bases lining up with TRBD2. The V segment lost 3 bases and the J segment 4 bases; nucleotides outside the gene matches: 4. This CDR3 is 15 amino acids long. Germline lookup yields CDR1 MNHEY and CDR2 SVGAGI. The CDR3 nucleotides read TGTGCCAGCAGTTATTCAGCGGGAGGATACAATGAGCAGTTCTTC. Its translation: CASSYSAGGYNEQFF.

Concerning this clonotype: A much more abundant neighbour one base away suggests this may be a read error. Lacking the conserved final phenylalanine or tryptophan, this CDR3 likely reflects a read error. The chain is built from TRBV27 and TRBJ2-3, with no clear D. Germline V gene lookup returns CDR1 MNHEY and CDR2 SMNVEV (reference sequence). This CDR3 has 15 amino acids. V dropped 6 bases and J dropped 3 bases, with 16 bases sitting between them. CDR3 protein: CASRVYAAETDTQYL. In DNA form, the CDR3 reads TGTGCCAGCAGGGTTTATGCGGCCGAGACAGATACGCAGTATCTT.

About this clonotype itself: Germline is not matched at one junction end, which may reflect a read error. The DNA for the CDR3 is TGCAGTGCTAGCCCCGGGGGGGGGGGCCGCACAGATACACAGTATTTT. The encoded protein is CSASPGGGGRTDTQYF. V is TRBV20-1 and J is TRBJ2-3, with TRBD2 matching 8 bases. The CDR3 loop spans 16 amino acids. The germline V gene has CDR1 DFQATT and CDR2 SNEGSKA (reference sequence).

This clonotype has only one observation. V usage is TRBV10-3 and J usage is TRBJ2-7; D might be TRBD1 (5 bases). V lost 6 bases to trimming and J lost 0 bases, with 12 bases between them. Germline CDR1 ENHRY, CDR2 SYGVKD. This CDR3 comprises 14 residues. CDR3 nucleotides: TGTGCCATCAGGGACATAATGAACTCCTACGAGCAGTACTTC. Its translation is CAIRDIMNSYEQYF.

V is TRBV6-1 and J is TRBJ1-2; D remains ambiguous. V was cut by 5 bases and J by 3 bases, with 13 bases left in between. The CDR3 runs to 14 residues. The germline V gene has CDR1 MNHNS and CDR2 SASEGT. CDR3 in amino acids: CASSRASKDYGYTF. The CDR3 DNA follows: TGTGCCAGCAGTAGGGCGAGTAAGGACTATGGCTACACCTTC.

V and J are TRBV20-1 and TRBJ2-1; a weak D match, TRBD2 (7 bases). Trimming took 6 bases from V and 8 from J, leaving 20 bases between them. CDR3 length: 14 residues. The germline V gene encodes CDR1 DFQATT and CDR2 SNEGSKA (reference sequence). In nucleotides, the CDR3 is TGCAGTGCAGGGGGGGCGGGAGAGTCAGATGAGCAGTTCTTC. Translating gives CSAGGAGESDEQFF.

This clonotype was recorded at least ten times. This chain connects TRBV5-1 to TRBJ2-5; D might be TRBD1 (6 bases). Germline V lookup: CDR1 SGHRS, CDR2 YFSETQ. This CDR3 has 15 amino acids. Trimming shortened V by 4 bases and J by 5 bases, and 18 bases separated the two germline ends. CDR3 protein: CASSVRTGWEETQYF. In DNA, the CDR3 is TGCGCCAGCAGCGTCCGCACAGGGTGGGAGGAGACCCAGTACTTC.

On this clonotype: It is likely a read error: a sequence one base away is far more abundant. The chain employs TRBV10-3 and TRBJ2-1; no firm D call. Per germline, CDR1 ENHRY and CDR2 SYGVKD. The CDR3 spans 13 residues. This CDR3 is CASSSANPPFRFF. CDR3 DNA sequence: TGTGCCAGCAGTTCTGCCAATCCCCCCTTCAGGTTCTTC.

The chain recombines TRBV6-2 or TRBV6-3 with TRBJ2-7, with TRBD2 matching over 8 bases. CDR3 size: 17 residues. V lost 5 bases to trimming and J lost 5 bases; unmatched junction nucleotides: 17. The germline V gene encodes CDR1 MNHEY and CDR2 SVGEGT. The CDR3 sequence: CASSEERETPIRDEQYF. DNA of the CDR3: TGTGCCAGCAGTGAGGAGCGGGAGACTCCAATACGGGACGAGCAGTACTTC.

This clonotype has a handful of counts. This likely traces to a read error, being one base from a far larger clone. The chain recombines TRBV6-5 with TRBJ1-5; TRBD1 agrees at 7 bases. There are 14 residues in the CDR3. The V gene's germline CDR1 is MNHEY and CDR2 SVGAGI. Losses at the gene ends were 2 bases for V and 6 bases for J; bases not matched to a gene: 4. The CDR3 DNA follows: TGTGCCAGCAGTTACCAGGGACAGCTTCAGCCCCAGCATTTT. It encodes CASSYQGQLQPQHF.

On this clonotype: This likely comes from a read error, as the CDR3 has no conserved phenylalanine or tryptophan at its end. The gene calls are TRBV19 and TRBJ2-1; D not certain. CDR1 and CDR2 from the germline V gene are LNHDA and SQIVND (reference sequence). This CDR3 contains 15 residues. The V end lost 6 bases, the J end lost 0 bases, and 12 bases lay between the germline ends. Here the CDR3 reads CASSRSAASYNEQFS. The CDR3 DNA reads TGTGCCAGTAGCCGCTCCGCAGCCTCCTACAATGAGCAGTTCTCC.

In the case of this clonotype: One end of the junction is discordant with germline, which a read error may explain. The chain uses TRBV24-1 and TRBJ2-1; tentatively, D is TRBD1 (6 bases). The germline gives CDR1 KGHDR, CDR2 SFDVKD. CDR3 length: 14 amino acids. The CDR3 DNA sequence: TGTTCCACCAGTGCCTCAGGGGTGCACAATGAGCAGTTCTTC. It yields the protein CSTSASGVHNEQFF.

This clonotype was counted at least ten times. V is TRBV27 and J is TRBJ2-7; D might be TRBD2 (5 bases). Germline CDR1 is MNHEY and CDR2 is SMNVEV (reference sequence). Trimming took off 3 bases at V and 7 bases at J, with 16 bases between the two ends. The CDR3 runs 14 residues. The CDR3, as DNA: TGTGCCAGCAGTTTCAGGCCTGCGCGGAGGGAGCAGTACTTC. Residues: CASSFRPARREQYF.